What follows are 24 T cell receptor beta chains derived from one specimen sequenced in a study of blood T cell repertoires in COVID-19. Data came from immunoSEQ multiplex PCR; TCRdb stores just in-frame clones and leaves some out. The sample lists 100,000 to 150,000 clones, roughly 83% occurring once. Sample: peripheral blood. The source of these receptors is a human donor in a cohort sampled during active COVID-19.

This sequence joins TRBV24-1 and TRBJ1-2; no definite D call. The CDR3 consists of 11 residues. Germline V lookup: CDR1 KGHDR, CDR2 SFDVKD. The V and J ends lost 5 bases and 8 bases respectively, with 8 bases between them. The CDR3 bases are TGTGCCACCAGTGGGATCGGGGGCTACACCTTC. This gives the protein CATSGIGGYTF.

Regarding this clone: Other DNA sequences from this sample encode an identical CDR3 as well. The chain employs TRBV18 and TRBJ1-3, with D tentatively TRBD1 (6 bases). CDR1 KGHSH and CDR2 LQKENI come from the germline V gene. Trimming cost V 3 bases and J 4 bases, with 13 bases left between them. The CDR3 extends over 15 amino acids. This CDR3 reads CASSPGGGTGNTIYF. As DNA, the CDR3 is TGTGCCAGCTCACCGGGCGGGGGCACAGGAAACACCATATATTTT.

V and J are TRBV28 and TRBJ1-5, with 7 bases matching TRBD1. Germline CDR1 and CDR2: MDHEN and SYDVKM. The ends lost 1 base at V and 0 bases at J; junction bases unmatched: 6. The CDR3 contains 17 residues. The CDR3: CASSLFQGDYSNQPQHF. In nucleotides, the CDR3 is TGTGCCAGCAGTTTATTCCAGGGGGATTATAGCAATCAGCCCCAGCATTTT.

J is TRBJ1-1 and V is TRBV28; TRBD1 aligns across 7 bases. In germline, CDR1 is MDHEN, CDR2 SYDVKM. The V gene end was trimmed by 4 bases and the J gene end by 1 base; junction bases not matched to a gene: 9. The CDR3 has 16 amino acids. The CDR3 sequence: CASSSLRQGTNTEAFF. The CDR3 DNA is TGTGCCAGCAGTTCCCTACGACAGGGCACGAACACTGAAGCTTTCTTT.

V is TRBV6-5 and J is TRBJ1-1, with D perhaps TRBD1 (5 bases). Trimming removed 6 bases from V and 6 bases from J, with 17 bases in between. This CDR3 comprises 14 residues. Germline loops: CDR1 MNHEY, CDR2 SVGAGI. The CDR3 region is CASRIGRAKAEAFF. CDR3 nucleotide sequence: TGTGCCAGCAGAATCGGCAGGGCGAAGGCTGAAGCTTTCTTT.

The chain recombines TRBV2 with TRBJ1-1; 7 bases match TRBD1. This CDR3 is 15 amino acids long. Trimming at V came to 3 bases and at J to 1 base, leaving 5 bases not matched to a gene. Germline V gives CDR1 SNHLY, CDR2 FYNNEI. CDR3 in amino acids: CASSDDRDRNTEAFF. CDR3 bases: TGTGCCAGCAGTGACGATAGGGACAGGAACACTGAAGCTTTCTTT.

Comment on this clone: The junction does not match germline at one end; this may be a read error. The genes are TRBV10-2 and TRBJ2-7; unclear D gene. The CDR3 length is 11 residues. The germline V gene has CDR1 WSHSY and CDR2 SAAADI. As DNA, the CDR3 is TGCGCCAGCAGTGAAGCCTTTGTGGTTGAATTC. Protein product: CASSEAFVVEF.

This clone was observed a single time. CDR3 nucleotides: TGTGCCAGCTCATCGACAGTCACAGATACGCAGTATTTT. Its protein is CASSSTVTDTQYF. The gene calls are TRBV18 and TRBJ2-3, with D possibly TRBD1 on 5 matching bases. V was cut by 5 bases and J by 2 bases, with 8 bases left in between. CDR1 and CDR2 (germline): KGHSH, LQKENI. This CDR3 region has 13 residues.

The genes are TRBV21-1 and TRBJ2-1; no check of the table's D call, TRBD2, against the DNA was made. TRBV21-1 is reported as a pseudogene. This CDR3 is 17 amino acids long. The CDR3 reads CASSKDFGLASYNEQFF. The CDR3 DNA follows: TGTGCCAGCAGCAAAGACTTTGGACTAGCTTCCTACAATGAGCAGTTCTTC.

The chain links TRBV7-2 to TRBJ2-7, with D maybe TRBD1 (5 bases). V was pared by 8 bases and J by 2 bases, with 16 bases between. This CDR3 is 14 amino acids long. Germline lookup yields CDR1 SGHTA and CDR2 FQGNSA. The CDR3 DNA is TGTGCCAGCTTAACGACCGCAGGGCCCTACGAGCAGTACTTC. Encoded protein: CASLTTAGPYEQYF. Full variable domain (missing parts from reference TRBV7-2 and TRBJ2-7): GAGVSQSPSNKVTEKGKDVELRCDPISGHTALYWYRQSLGQGLEFLIYFQGNSAPDKSGLPSDRFSAERTGGSVSTLTIQRTQQEDSAVYLCASLTTAGPYEQYFGPGTRLTVT.

The chain joins TRBV19 to TRBJ1-2; 7 positions agree with TRBD1. Germline CDR1 is LNHDA and CDR2 is SQIVND (reference sequence). The V segment lost 5 bases and the J segment 4 bases; nucleotides outside the gene matches: 13. This CDR3 contains 16 residues. Here the CDR3 DNA reads TGTGCCAGTAGTCCGCGACAGGGTCCTTCCGGCTATGGCTACACCTTC. Amino acids: CASSPRQGPSGYGYTF.

The V and J genes are TRBV2 and TRBJ1-5; TRBD1 matches 7 bases. Germline V lookup: CDR1 SNHLY, CDR2 FYNNEI. The CDR3 consists of 15 residues. V shed 6 bases and J 0 bases; nucleotides not matched to a gene: 5. CDR3 region: CASRLQGNSNQPQHF. In nucleotides, the CDR3 is TGTGCCAGCAGGCTACAGGGGAATAGCAATCAGCCCCAGCATTTT.

The chain uses TRBV5-1 and TRBJ2-2, with TRBD2 identical over 7 bases. V shed 1 base, J shed 1 base, and the junction held 4 bases outside the gene matches. The CDR3 runs 16 residues. Germline assignment: CDR1 SGHRS and CDR2 YFSETQ. CDR3 residues: CASSLPVAGNTGELFF. In DNA, the CDR3 is TGCGCCAGCAGCTTGCCGGTAGCGGGGAACACCGGGGAGCTGTTTTTT.

The J gene is TRBJ2-7, the V gene TRBV10-2, with 9 bases aligning to TRBD2. Germline values: CDR1 WSHSY, CDR2 SAAADI. With 4 bases clipped from V and 0 bases from J, the junction kept 1 base outside the gene matches. The CDR3 length is 14 residues. CDR3 sequence (DNA): TGCGCCAGCAGTGTTAGCGGGGGCTCCTACGAGCAGTACTTC. This sequence encodes CASSVSGGSYEQYF.

The chain uses TRBV9 and TRBJ2-1, with D maybe TRBD2 (5 bases). CDR1 and CDR2 from the germline V gene are SGDLS and YYNGEE. The CDR3 runs 14 residues. The V and J ends lost 2 bases and 5 bases respectively, with 11 bases between them. The CDR3 DNA sequence: TGTGCCAGCAGCGTGTCGGGGAGTAACAATGAGCAGTTCTTC. Amino acid sequence: CASSVSGSNNEQFF.

CDR3 DNA sequence: TGTGCCAGCAGAACAGGGTTCAATCAGCCCCAGCATTTT. Translating gives CASRTGFNQPQHF. The chain carries TRBV28 and TRBJ1-5, with D maybe TRBD1 (6 bases). The germline gives CDR1 MDHEN, CDR2 SYDVKM. Trimming took 6 bases from V and 3 from J, leaving 9 bases between them. The CDR3 has 13 residues.

This clone occurred a few times. This chain connects TRBV3-1 (or the pseudogene TRBV3-2) to TRBJ2-7; perhaps TRBD2 as D (6 bases). V gave up 4 bases and J gave up 6 bases, with 16 bases separating them. The CDR3 has 14 amino acids. The germline V gene encodes CDR1 LGHDT and CDR2 YNNKEL (reference sequence). The CDR3 protein is CASSPKAARGEQYF. CDR3 coding DNA: TGTGCCAGCAGCCCAAAAGCCGCGCGGGGCGAGCAGTACTTC.

This clone was detected only once. The chain employs TRBV7-9 and TRBJ1-2, with D perhaps TRBD1 (6 bases). This CDR3 has 12 amino acids. V lost 7 bases to trimming and J lost 4 bases, with 10 bases between them. Germline CDR1 and CDR2: SEHNR and FQNEAQ (reference sequence). CDR3 region: CASNTGSYGYTF. CDR3 nucleotides: TGTGCCAGCAACACAGGGAGCTATGGCTACACCTTC.

DNA for the CDR3: TGTGCCAGCAGTTGGGGACAGGGTTACAATGAGCAGTTCTTC. Its protein is CASSWGQGYNEQFF. V usage is TRBV6-5 and J usage is TRBJ2-1; TRBD1 agrees at 9 bases. This CDR3 spans 14 amino acids. Germline CDR1 MNHEY, CDR2 SVGAGI. Trimming removed 4 bases from V and 4 bases from J; junction bases left unmatched: 2.

The chain joins TRBV24-1 to TRBJ1-5; 7 nucleotides line up with TRBD1. J was trimmed by 4 bases and V by 4 bases; bases with no gene match: 6. This CDR3 has 15 residues. Germline assignment: CDR1 KGHDR and CDR2 SFDVKD. The CDR3 DNA is TGTGCCACCAGTGACCCCCGGGACAGAAATCAGCCCCAGCATTTT. This codes for CATSDPRDRNQPQHF.

The chain uses TRBV7-2 and TRBJ2-7; TRBD1 aligns across 10 bases. V gave up 4 bases and J gave up 6 bases; unmatched junction bases: 9. The CDR3 spans 15 residues. CDR1 is SGHTA and CDR2 is FQGNSA in the germline V gene. In DNA form, the CDR3 reads TGTGCCAGCAGCTCCTATAGACAGGGGGCGACCGAGCAGTACTTC. Protein sequence: CASSSYRQGATEQYF.

The V gene is TRBV28, the J gene TRBJ2-6; 9 bases map to TRBD1. The V gene's germline CDR1 is MDHEN and CDR2 SYDVKM. The CDR3 runs 16 residues. J was trimmed by 5 bases and V by 2 bases; bases with no gene match: 4. CDR3 nucleotides: TGTGCCAGCAGTTTAGGGGGACAGGGATGGGCCAACGTCCTGACTTTC. Its protein is CASSLGGQGWANVLTF.

This clone was recorded a few times. V gene TRBV19 combines with J gene TRBJ1-5, with unresolved D. The germline V gene encodes CDR1 LNHDA and CDR2 SQIVND (reference sequence). The V end lost 6 bases, the J end lost 0 bases, and 18 bases lay between the germline ends. The CDR3 runs 17 residues. This CDR3 is CASRGYLRGYSNQPQHF. DNA of the CDR3: TGTGCCAGTAGGGGGTACCTCCGGGGTTATAGCAATCAGCCCCAGCATTTT.

The chain recombines TRBV4-1 with TRBJ2-2; tentative D call: TRBD1 (6 bases). This CDR3 region has 13 residues. V dropped 4 bases and J dropped 5 bases, with 8 bases sitting between them. Germline V lookup: CDR1 MGHRA, CDR2 YSYEKL. The CDR3 sequence is CASSLQGTGELFF. The CDR3 nucleotides are TGCGCCAGCAGCCTGCAGGGGACCGGGGAGCTGTTTTTT.